Listed here are 27 T cell receptor beta chains from one sample, sequenced in a study of sequential checkpoint blockade in melanoma. The table came from immunoSEQ multiplex PCR; TCRdb's copy has only in-frame clones and leaves some out. The table lists tens of thousands of clones, roughly 88% of them singletons, with 9.5% to 15% in the top ten. Treatment in this sample: randomized to nivolumab then ipilimumab (arm A) or the reverse (arm B). Material: CD8+ T cells sorted from blood (inferred from file names), obtained from a patient given nivolumab and ipilimumab in sequence. The source of these receptors is a human donor with melanoma.

This clone has just one count. This chain uses TRBV10-2 with TRBJ1-5; unclear D gene. This CDR3 has 13 residues. CDR1 WSHSY and CDR2 SAAADI come from the germline V gene. V lost 2 bases and J lost 3, with 5 bases in between. The CDR3 is CASSETVNQPQHF. The CDR3 coding sequence is TGCGCCAGCAGTGAGACTGTCAATCAGCCCCAGCATTTT.

The chain recombines TRBV6-5 with TRBJ1-1; D gene uncertain. The CDR3 is made up of 15 amino acids. The germline V gene has CDR1 MNHEY and CDR2 SVGAGI. The V gene lost 3 bases and the J gene lost 0 bases, with 11 bases spanning the gap. CDR3 DNA: TGTGCCAGCAGTTATGTCGAGGGTTTGAACACTGAAGCTTTCTTT. It specifies CASSYVEGLNTEAFF.

This chain connects TRBV5-4 to TRBJ2-3; a possible D gene is TRBD2 (6 bases). The germline CDR1 and CDR2 sequences are SGHNT and YYREEE (reference sequence). There are 18 residues in the CDR3. V shed 0 bases and J shed 0 bases, with 17 bases lying between them. In DNA form, the CDR3 reads TGTGCCAGCAGCTTGGGTCCGGGAGCAGAAGTTAGCACAGATACGCAGTATTTT. It yields the protein CASSLGPGAEVSTDTQYF.

The V call is TRBV30, the J call TRBJ2-7, with TRBD2 matching over 12 bases. The length of the CDR3 is 20 residues. In germline, CDR1 is GTSNPN, CDR2 SVGIG (reference sequence). V lost 2 bases and J lost 2; bases outside the gene matches: 19. In nucleotides, the CDR3 is TGTGCCTGGAGTACTAGCCCGACTAGCGGGAGTTGGTGGGGAACCTACGAGCAGTACTTC. Translated: CAWSTSPTSGSWWGTYEQYF.

The chain is built from TRBV4-1 and TRBJ2-1; no clear D gene. The CDR3 totals 14 residues. V lost 1 base to trimming and J lost 5 bases, with 9 bases between them. Per the germline V gene, CDR1 is MGHRA and CDR2 is YSYEKL. In nucleotides, the CDR3 is TGCGCCAGCAGCCAAGTGTCCGGAGACAATGAGCAGTTCTTC. This gives the protein CASSQVSGDNEQFF.

This chain joins TRBV4-1 and TRBJ2-7, with 8 bases identical to TRBD2. CDR1 MGHRA and CDR2 YSYEKL come from the germline V gene. CDR3 length equals 15 residues. Trimming took 4 bases from V and 5 from J; bases not matched to a gene: 10. The CDR3 DNA sequence: TGCGCCAGCAGCCTTAGCGGGATTGCTATCGACGAGCAGTACTTC. It codes for CASSLSGIAIDEQYF.

This rearrangement joins TRBV29-1 to TRBJ2-1, with 9 positions matching TRBD1. The length of the CDR3 is 15 residues. Trimming cost V 7 bases and J 2 bases; bases outside gene matches: 9. From germline, CDR1 is SQVTM and CDR2 ANQGSEA. CDR3 protein: CSAVGGQGPYNEQFF. For the CDR3, the DNA is TGCAGCGCCGTAGGGGGACAGGGACCCTACAATGAGCAGTTCTTC.

The chain employs TRBV28 and TRBJ1-5, with 7 bases that match TRBD1. Unmatched junction bases numbered 11, after V lost 1 base and J lost 11 bases. The CDR3 loop spans 15 amino acids. Germline CDR1 reads MDHEN; CDR2 reads SYDVKM. The CDR3 DNA reads as TGTGCCAGCAGTTTATCAGTGGACAGGCTGAGGTCCCAGCATTTT. Translated, it gives CASSLSVDRLRSQHF.

The chain recombines TRBV9 with TRBJ1-1, with TRBD1 matching 8 bases. The CDR3 is 14 residues long. Germline values: CDR1 SGDLS, CDR2 YYNGEE. V was pared by 0 bases and J by 5 bases, with 3 bases of the junction left unmatched. CDR3 DNA: TGTGCCAGCAGCGTAGTACAGGGGGGGACTGAAGCTTTCTTT. Its protein is CASSVVQGGTEAFF.

This chain joins TRBV13 and TRBJ2-7; 8 nucleotides agree with TRBD2. CDR3 length equals 16 residues. V was pared by 1 base and J by 3 bases, with 8 bases of the junction left unmatched. The germline gives CDR1 PRHDT, CDR2 FYEKMQ (reference sequence). CDR3 sequence (DNA): TGTGCCAGCAGCTTAGAGCGGGAGAACGGTGACTACGAGCAGTACGTC. Protein: CASSLERENGDYEQYV.

The sample holds a few counts of this clone. This chain connects TRBV27 to TRBJ1-3; no firm D call. The CDR3 totals 15 residues. V lost 5 bases, J lost 0 bases, and 11 bases lay in between. Germline V gene sequence: CDR1 MNHEY, CDR2 SMNVEV (reference sequence). CDR3: CASSPRTGSGNTIYF. In DNA, the CDR3 is TGTGCCAGCAGTCCACGGACTGGCTCTGGAAACACCATATATTTT.

The chain carries TRBV21-1 and TRBJ2-7; the DNA was not compared with TRBD2, the D call given in the table. TRBV21-1 is a documented pseudogene. This CDR3 has 16 amino acids. The CDR3 spells CASSQKLSGGTYEQYF. Here the CDR3 DNA reads TGTGCCAGCAGCCAAAAGCTGTCTGGGGGGACCTACGAGCAGTACTTC.

The chain has TRBV7-8 and TRBJ1-1; the match to TRBD1 covers 9 bases. The CDR3 loop spans 13 amino acids. V lost 5 bases and J lost 4; bases outside the gene matches: 2. Germline CDR1 and CDR2: SGHVS and FQNEAQ. DNA of the CDR3: TGTGCCAGCAGCCAGACAGGGGGCACTGAAGCTTTCTTT. Translating gives CASSQTGGTEAFF. Filled out from reference TRBV7-8 and TRBJ1-1, the complete variable domain reads GAGVSQSPRYKVAKRGQDVALRCDPISGHVSLFWYQQALGQGPEFLTYFQNEAQLDKSGLPSDRFFAERPEGSVSTLKIQRTQQEDSAVYLCASSQTGGTEAFFGQGTRLTVV.

This chain connects TRBV7-9 to TRBJ2-2; D unresolved. There are 11 residues in the CDR3. Germline CDR1 reads SEHNR; CDR2 reads FQNEAQ (reference sequence). V was cut by 5 bases and J by 8 bases, with 6 bases left in between. In DNA, the CDR3 is TGTGCCAGCAGCGGCCTTGGGGAGCTGTTTTTT. It translates to CASSGLGELFF.

This sequence joins TRBV7-2 and TRBJ2-2; D call uncertain. The V and J ends lost 5 bases and 2 bases respectively, with 15 bases between them. The germline CDR1 and CDR2 sequences are SGHTA and FQGNSA. The CDR3 totals 16 residues. In DNA, the CDR3 is TGTGCCAGCAGCCCGCTGGTCCTGCTAAACACCGGGGAGCTGTTTTTT. Translating it yields CASSPLVLLNTGELFF.

The V and J genes are TRBV9 and TRBJ2-3; TRBD1 might be the D (7 bases). Germline V lookup: CDR1 SGDLS, CDR2 YYNGEE. The CDR3 spans 17 residues. The germline V and J ends were trimmed by 0 bases and 0 bases, with 14 bases remaining between them. CDR3 loop: CASSVDPRDRSTDTQYF. Here the CDR3 DNA reads TGTGCCAGCAGCGTAGACCCGCGGGACAGAAGCACAGATACGCAGTATTTT.

This chain links TRBV7-9 with TRBJ1-3; D is undetermined. Germline V gene lookup returns CDR1 SEHNR and CDR2 FQNEAQ (reference sequence). CDR3 length: 14 residues. V shed 6 bases and J shed 0 bases, with 9 bases lying between them. The CDR3 reads CASRPGSSGNTIYF. CDR3 coding DNA: TGTGCCAGCAGGCCAGGAAGCTCTGGAAACACCATATATTTT.

Written as DNA, the CDR3 is TGCGCCAGCAGCCAAGACAGGGGGGAATACGAGCAGTACTTC. Its protein product is CASSQDRGEYEQYF. The V gene is TRBV4-1, the J gene TRBJ2-7; possible D gene TRBD1, 7 bases. V shed 0 bases and J shed 4 bases, with 10 bases lying between them. CDR1 and CDR2 from the germline V gene are MGHRA and YSYEKL. This CDR3 has 14 amino acids.

This chain links TRBV14 with TRBJ2-5, with a weak D call TRBD1 (6 bases). Germline CDR1 reads SGHDN; CDR2 reads FVKESK. This CDR3 comprises 13 residues. V was shortened by 0 bases and J by 7 bases, with 9 bases between the two germline ends. The CDR3 region is CASSQDGGVTQYF. The CDR3 bases are TGTGCCAGCAGCCAAGATGGGGGCGTGACCCAGTACTTC.

The rearrangement links TRBV29-1 to TRBJ2-3; 7 nucleotides align to TRBD2. CDR3 length: 17 residues. Losses at the gene ends were 4 bases for V and 0 bases for J; bases not matched to a gene: 13. In germline, CDR1 is SQVTM, CDR2 ANQGSEA. The CDR3 nucleotides are TGCAGCGTTGTCCCGCGGGAGCGGGGAGTGAGCACAGATACGCAGTATTTT. It encodes CSVVPRERGVSTDTQYF.

The chain joins TRBV11-2 to TRBJ1-5; no clear D. Germline V gene sequence: CDR1 SGHAT, CDR2 FQNNGV. CDR3 size: 13 residues. The ends were cut back, 1 base at V and 4 bases at J, with 5 bases in the middle. The CDR3 DNA follows: TGTGCCAGCAGCTTAGGCCTAAATCAGCCCCAGCATTTT. Protein: CASSLGLNQPQHF.

The chain combines TRBV7-6 with TRBJ1-1, with TRBD1 identical over 8 bases. The germline CDR1 and CDR2 sequences are SGHVS and FNYEAQ. V lost 3 bases to trimming and J lost 5 bases; unmatched junction nucleotides: 5. The CDR3 extends over 14 amino acids. CDR3 bases: TGTGCCAGCAGCTTTCAGGGGGCCGGGACTGAAGCTTTCTTT. It codes for CASSFQGAGTEAFF.

This chain uses TRBV9 with TRBJ2-1; 8 nucleotides align to TRBD2. This CDR3 has 15 amino acids. J lost 0 bases, V lost 3 bases, and 2 bases had no gene match. The V gene's germline CDR1 is SGDLS and CDR2 YYNGEE. CDR3: CASSESGSSYNEQFF. In DNA form, the CDR3 reads TGTGCCAGCAGCGAAAGCGGGAGCTCCTACAATGAGCAGTTCTTC.

This CDR3 is CASSERGQMEQFF. The CDR3 nucleotides read TGTGCCAGCAGTGAACGGGGACAGATGGAGCAGTTCTTC. The chain is built from TRBV6-1 and TRBJ2-1, with 7 positions matching TRBD1. CDR3 size: 13 residues. With 2 bases clipped from V and 10 bases from J, the junction kept 5 bases outside the gene matches. CDR1 is MNHNS and CDR2 is SASEGT in the germline V gene.

This CDR3 reads CAWSIQGTTEAFF. The DNA for the CDR3 is TGTGCCTGGAGTATACAGGGCACCACTGAAGCTTTCTTT. V is TRBV30 and J is TRBJ1-1, with D possibly TRBD1 on 6 matching bases. Between the trimmed V and J ends, which lost 2 bases and 4 bases, there was a span of 11 bases. The CDR3 length is 13 residues. The V gene's germline CDR1 is GTSNPN and CDR2 SVGIG (reference sequence).

The chain employs TRBV14 and TRBJ2-5, with a tentative D call TRBD2 (5 bases). The V end lost 1 base, the J end lost 5 bases, and 11 bases lay between the germline ends. CDR3 length: 14 amino acids. CDR1 is SGHDN, CDR2 FVKESK, per germline. The CDR3 bases are TGTGCCAGCAGCCAAGTGGTCAGGAGGGAGACCCAGTACTTC. It specifies CASSQVVRRETQYF.

The V gene is TRBV27, the J gene TRBJ2-4, with 7 bases that match TRBD1. Losses at the gene ends were 5 bases for V and 6 bases for J; bases not matched to a gene: 7. The length of the CDR3 is 14 residues. Germline V gene lookup returns CDR1 MNHEY and CDR2 SMNVEV (reference sequence). The CDR3 region has the DNA TGTGCCAGCAGTAGTCGAAGGGGGCCAAACATTCAGTACTTC. Protein product: CASSSRRGPNIQYF.